This entry describes one T cell receptor beta chain. V shed 6 bases and J 1 base; nucleotides not matched to a gene: 15. Germline V CDR1 and CDR2: SNHLY, FYNNEI. The CDR3 totals 18 residues. The table came from immunoSEQ multiplex PCR; TCRdb's copy has only in-frame clones and leaves some out. The table shows 80,000 to 100,000 clones, with over 75% occurring only once. The sample belongs to a study of cytomegalovirus exposure and HLA in healthy donors. The overall study: According to later analysis, the same platform produced the approximately 120 validation and under 700 first-cohort repertoires.

This chain joins TRBV2 and TRBJ2-3, with 8 bases aligning to TRBD1. Sequencing was performed on PBMCs. The receptor was isolated from a man in his late teens or twenties in good health and CMV-seropositive. The CDR3 DNA follows: TGTGCCAGCAGCGACGGGACAGGATGGCACGTCCGCACAGATACGCAGTATTTT. This translates into CASSDGTGWHVRTDTQYF.